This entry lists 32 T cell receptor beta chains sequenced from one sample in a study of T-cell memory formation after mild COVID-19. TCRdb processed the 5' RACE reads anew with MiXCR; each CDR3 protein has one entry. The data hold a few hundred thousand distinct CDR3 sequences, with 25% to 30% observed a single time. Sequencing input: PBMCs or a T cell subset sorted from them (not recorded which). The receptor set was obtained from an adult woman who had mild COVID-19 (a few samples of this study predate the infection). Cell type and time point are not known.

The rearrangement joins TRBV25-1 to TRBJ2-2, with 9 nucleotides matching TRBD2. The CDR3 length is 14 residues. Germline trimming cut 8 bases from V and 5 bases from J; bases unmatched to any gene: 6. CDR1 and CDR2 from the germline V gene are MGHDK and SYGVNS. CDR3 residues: CASSTSGWTGELFF. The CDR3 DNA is TGTGCCAGCTCCACTAGCGGGTGGACCGGGGAGCTGTTTTTT.

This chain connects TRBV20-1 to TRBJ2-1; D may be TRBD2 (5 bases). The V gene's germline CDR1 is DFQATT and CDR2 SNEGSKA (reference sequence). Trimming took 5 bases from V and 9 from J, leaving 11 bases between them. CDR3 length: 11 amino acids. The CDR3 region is CSAFLAGEQFF. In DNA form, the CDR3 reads TGCAGTGCTTTTCTAGCCGGTGAGCAGTTCTTC.

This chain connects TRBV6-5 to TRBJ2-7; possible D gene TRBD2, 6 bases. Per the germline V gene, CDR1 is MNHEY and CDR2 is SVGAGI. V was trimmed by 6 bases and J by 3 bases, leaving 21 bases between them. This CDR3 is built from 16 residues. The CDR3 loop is CASRAPGRASSYEQYF. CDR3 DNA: TGTGCCAGCAGGGCCCCCGGGAGAGCGTCGAGCTACGAGCAGTACTTC.

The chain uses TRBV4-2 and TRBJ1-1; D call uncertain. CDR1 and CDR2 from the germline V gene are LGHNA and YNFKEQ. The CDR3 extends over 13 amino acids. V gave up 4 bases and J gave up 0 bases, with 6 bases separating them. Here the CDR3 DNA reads TGTGCCAGCAGCCGAGAGCTGAACACTGAAGCTTTCTTT. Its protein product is CASSRELNTEAFF.

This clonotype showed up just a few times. CDR3 sequence reads: CASSPGPGEFGYTF. The CDR3 DNA follows: TGTGCCAGCAGCCCCGGACCGGGAGAGTTTGGCTACACCTTC. V gene TRBV7-2 combines with J gene TRBJ1-2; no definite D call. Between the trimmed V and J ends, which lost 5 bases and 7 bases, there was a span of 17 bases. There are 14 residues in the CDR3. Germline CDR1 and CDR2: SGHTA and FQGNSA.

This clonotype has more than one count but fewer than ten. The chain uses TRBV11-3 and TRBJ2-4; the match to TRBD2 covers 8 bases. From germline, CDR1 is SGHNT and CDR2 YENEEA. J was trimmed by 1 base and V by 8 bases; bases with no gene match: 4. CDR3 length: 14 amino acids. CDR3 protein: CASGGGRAKNIQYF. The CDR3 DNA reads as TGTGCCAGCGGGGGCGGGAGGGCCAAAAACATTCAGTACTTC.

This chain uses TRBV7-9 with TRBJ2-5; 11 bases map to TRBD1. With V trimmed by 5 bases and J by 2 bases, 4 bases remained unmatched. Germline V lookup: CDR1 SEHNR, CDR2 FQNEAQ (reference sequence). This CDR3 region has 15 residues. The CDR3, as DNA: TGTGCCAGCAGCCAGGGACAGGGGGTTCAAGAGACCCAGTACTTC. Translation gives CASSQGQGVQETQYF.

The CDR3 is CASSHDTSGGSPYNEQFF. For the CDR3, the DNA is TGCGCCAGCAGCCATGATACTAGCGGGGGGTCTCCCTACAATGAGCAGTTCTTC. The rearrangement links TRBV4-1 to TRBJ2-1; TRBD2 matches at 12 bases. The germline V gene encodes CDR1 MGHRA and CDR2 YSYEKL. The junction had 8 bases not matched to a gene; V was cut back by 3 bases and J by 2 bases. This CDR3 region has 18 residues.

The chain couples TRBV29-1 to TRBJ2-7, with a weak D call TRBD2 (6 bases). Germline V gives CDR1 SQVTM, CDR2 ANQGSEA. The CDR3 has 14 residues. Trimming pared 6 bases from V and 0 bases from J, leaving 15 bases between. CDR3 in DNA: TGCAGCGTCGCGGGACTCCCGAACTCCTACGAGCAGTACTTC. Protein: CSVAGLPNSYEQYF.

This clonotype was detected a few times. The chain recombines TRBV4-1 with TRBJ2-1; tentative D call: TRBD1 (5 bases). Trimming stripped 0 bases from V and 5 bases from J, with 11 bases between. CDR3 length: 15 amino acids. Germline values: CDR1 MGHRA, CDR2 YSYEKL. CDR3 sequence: CASSQDLAGNNEQFF. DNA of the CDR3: TGCGCCAGCAGCCAAGATCTCGCAGGGAACAATGAGCAGTTCTTC.

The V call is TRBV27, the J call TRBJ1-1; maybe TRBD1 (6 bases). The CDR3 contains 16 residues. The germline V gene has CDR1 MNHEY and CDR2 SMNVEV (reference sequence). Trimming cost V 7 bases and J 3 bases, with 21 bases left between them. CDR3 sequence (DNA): TGTGCCAGCAAGTCCGCTTACAGGGAGAGGGACACTGAAGCTTTCTTT. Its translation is CASKSAYRERDTEAFF.

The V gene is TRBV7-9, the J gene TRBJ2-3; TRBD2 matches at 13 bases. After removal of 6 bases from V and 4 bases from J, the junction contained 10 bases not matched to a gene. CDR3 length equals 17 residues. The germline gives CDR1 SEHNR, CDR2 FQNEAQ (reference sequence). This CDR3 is CASSCRRLAGGADTQYF. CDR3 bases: TGTGCCAGCAGTTGCAGAAGACTAGCGGGAGGAGCAGATACGCAGTATTTT.

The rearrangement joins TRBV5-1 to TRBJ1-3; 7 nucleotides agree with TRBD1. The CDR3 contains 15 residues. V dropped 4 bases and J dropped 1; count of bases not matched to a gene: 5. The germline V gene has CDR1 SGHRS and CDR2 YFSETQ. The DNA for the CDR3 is TGCGCCAGCAGCCGAACAGGGGAATCTGGAAACACCATATATTTT. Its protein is CASSRTGESGNTIYF.

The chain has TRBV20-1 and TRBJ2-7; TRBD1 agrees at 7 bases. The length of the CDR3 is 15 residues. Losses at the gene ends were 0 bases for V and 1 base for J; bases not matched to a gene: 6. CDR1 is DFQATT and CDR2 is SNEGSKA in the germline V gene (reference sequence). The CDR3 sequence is CSAREGDRFSYEQYF. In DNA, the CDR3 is TGCAGTGCTAGAGAGGGGGACAGATTTTCCTACGAGCAGTACTTC.

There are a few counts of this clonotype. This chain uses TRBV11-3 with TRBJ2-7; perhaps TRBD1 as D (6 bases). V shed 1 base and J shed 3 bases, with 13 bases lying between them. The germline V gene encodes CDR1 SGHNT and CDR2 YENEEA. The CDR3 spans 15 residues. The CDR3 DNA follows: TGTGCCAGCAGCTTAGCGGCAGGGGTCCACTACGAGCAGTACTTC. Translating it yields CASSLAAGVHYEQYF.

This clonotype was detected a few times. The chain's CDR3 is CASSPAGQGLAGVHGELFF. The CDR3, as DNA: TGTGCCAGCAGCCCGGCCGGACAGGGACTAGCGGGAGTCCACGGGGAGCTGTTTTTT. The chain uses TRBV7-6 and TRBJ2-2; 14 bases align to TRBD2. CDR3 length equals 19 residues. V was clipped by 5 bases and J by 7 bases; unmatched bases: 15. Per the germline V gene, CDR1 is SGHVS and CDR2 is FNYEAQ.

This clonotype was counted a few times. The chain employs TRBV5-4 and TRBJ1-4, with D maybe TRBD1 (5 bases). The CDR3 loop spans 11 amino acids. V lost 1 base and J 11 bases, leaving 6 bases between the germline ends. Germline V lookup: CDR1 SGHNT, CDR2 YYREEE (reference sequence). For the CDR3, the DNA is TGTGCCAGCAGCTTGCGGGGGAAACTGTTTTTT. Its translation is CASSLRGKLFF. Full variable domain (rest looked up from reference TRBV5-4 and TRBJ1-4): ETGVTQSPTHLIKTRGQQVTLRCSSQSGHNTVSWYQQALGQGPQFIFQYYREEENGRGNFPPRFSGLQFPNYSSELNVNALELDDSALYLCASSLRGKLFFGSGTQLSVL.

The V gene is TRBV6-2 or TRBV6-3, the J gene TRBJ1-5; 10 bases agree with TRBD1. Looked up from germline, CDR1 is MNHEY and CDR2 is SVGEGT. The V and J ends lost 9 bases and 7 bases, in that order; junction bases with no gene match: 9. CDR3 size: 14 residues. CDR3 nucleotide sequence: TGTGCCAGGATGGGACAGGGGCGGGAGCAGCCCCAGCATTTT. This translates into CARMGQGREQPQHF.

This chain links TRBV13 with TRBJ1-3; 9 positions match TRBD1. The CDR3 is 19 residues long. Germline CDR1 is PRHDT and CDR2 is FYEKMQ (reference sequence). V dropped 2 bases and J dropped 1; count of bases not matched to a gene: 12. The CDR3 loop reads CASSLCSGQGHKSGNTIYF. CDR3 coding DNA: TGTGCCAGCAGCTTATGCTCTGGACAGGGGCATAAATCTGGAAACACCATATATTTT.

The CDR3 region has the DNA TGTGCCAGCAGCCTAGCGGGATCCACAATGATAGAGCAGTTCTTC. Translated: CASSLAGSTMIEQFF. This chain connects TRBV12-3 or TRBV12-4 to TRBJ2-1, with 9 bases identical to TRBD2. The CDR3 has 15 amino acids. Trimming took 6 bases from V and 10 from J; bases not matched to a gene: 13.

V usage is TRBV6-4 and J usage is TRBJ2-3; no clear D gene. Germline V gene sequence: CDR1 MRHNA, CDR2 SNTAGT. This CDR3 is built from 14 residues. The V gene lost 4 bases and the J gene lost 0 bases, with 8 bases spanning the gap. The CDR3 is CASSGDPSTDTQYF. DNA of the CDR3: TGTGCCAGCAGTGGGGATCCTAGCACAGATACGCAGTATTTT.

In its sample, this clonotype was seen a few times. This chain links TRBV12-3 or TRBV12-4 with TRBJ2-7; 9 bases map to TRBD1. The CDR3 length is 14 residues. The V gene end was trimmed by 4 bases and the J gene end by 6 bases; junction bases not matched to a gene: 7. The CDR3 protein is CASSSTWDRAEQYF. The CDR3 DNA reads TGTGCCAGCAGTTCCACTTGGGACAGGGCCGAGCAGTACTTC.

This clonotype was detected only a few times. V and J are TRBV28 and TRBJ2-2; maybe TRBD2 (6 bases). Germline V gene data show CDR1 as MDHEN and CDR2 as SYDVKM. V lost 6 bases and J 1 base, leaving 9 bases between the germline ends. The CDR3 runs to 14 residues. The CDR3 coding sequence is TGTGCCAGCAGGGCTAGCGAGAACACCGGGGAGCTGTTTTTT. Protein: CASRASENTGELFF.

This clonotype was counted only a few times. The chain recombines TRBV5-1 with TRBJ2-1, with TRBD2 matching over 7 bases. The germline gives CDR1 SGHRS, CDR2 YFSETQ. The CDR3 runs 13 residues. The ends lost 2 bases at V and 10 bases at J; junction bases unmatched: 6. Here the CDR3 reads CASSFGGGSEQFF. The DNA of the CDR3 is TGCGCCAGCAGCTTCGGCGGGGGATCCGAGCAGTTCTTC.

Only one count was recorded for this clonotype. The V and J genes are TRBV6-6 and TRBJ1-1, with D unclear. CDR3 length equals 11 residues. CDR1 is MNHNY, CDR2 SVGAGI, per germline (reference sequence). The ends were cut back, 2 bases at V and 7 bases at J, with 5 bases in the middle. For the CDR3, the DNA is TGTGCCAGCAGTTACGCTGGTGAAGCTTTCTTT. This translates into CASSYAGEAFF.

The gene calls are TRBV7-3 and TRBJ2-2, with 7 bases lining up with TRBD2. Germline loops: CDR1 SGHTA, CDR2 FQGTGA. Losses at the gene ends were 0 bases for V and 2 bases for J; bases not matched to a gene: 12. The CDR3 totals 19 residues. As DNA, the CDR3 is TGTGCCAGCAGCTTAACTTCACTCTTGGGAGGGCCAAACACCGGGGAGCTGTTTTTT. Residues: CASSLTSLLGGPNTGELFF.

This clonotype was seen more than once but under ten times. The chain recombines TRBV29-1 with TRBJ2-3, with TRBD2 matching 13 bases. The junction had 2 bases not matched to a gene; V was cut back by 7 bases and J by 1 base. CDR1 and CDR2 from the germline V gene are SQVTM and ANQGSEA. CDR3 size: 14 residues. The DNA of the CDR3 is TGCAGCGCCGGACTAGCGGGAGGCACAGATACGCAGTATTTT. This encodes CSAGLAGGTDTQYF.

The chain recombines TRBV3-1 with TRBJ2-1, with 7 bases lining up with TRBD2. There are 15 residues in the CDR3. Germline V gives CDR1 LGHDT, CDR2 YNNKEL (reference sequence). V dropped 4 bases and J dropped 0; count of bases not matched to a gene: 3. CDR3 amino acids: CASSPSGYSYNEQFF. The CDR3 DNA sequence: TGTGCCAGCAGCCCTAGCGGATACTCCTACAATGAGCAGTTCTTC.

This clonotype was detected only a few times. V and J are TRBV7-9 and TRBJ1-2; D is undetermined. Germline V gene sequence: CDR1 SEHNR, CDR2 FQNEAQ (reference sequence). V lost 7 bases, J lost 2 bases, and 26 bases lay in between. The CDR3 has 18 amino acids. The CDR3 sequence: CASTTTRPRTLLNYGYTF. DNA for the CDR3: TGTGCCAGCACTACCACCAGGCCCAGGACCCTATTAAACTATGGCTACACCTTC.

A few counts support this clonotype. Here the CDR3 reads CASSRLQGQFYGYTF. The CDR3 DNA follows: TGTGCCAGCAGCCGGCTCCAGGGACAGTTCTATGGCTACACCTTC. This chain uses TRBV27 with TRBJ1-2, with 7 bases fitting TRBD1. The germline gives CDR1 MNHEY, CDR2 SMNVEV (reference sequence). V shed 6 bases and J 4 bases; nucleotides not matched to a gene: 11. The CDR3 runs 15 residues.

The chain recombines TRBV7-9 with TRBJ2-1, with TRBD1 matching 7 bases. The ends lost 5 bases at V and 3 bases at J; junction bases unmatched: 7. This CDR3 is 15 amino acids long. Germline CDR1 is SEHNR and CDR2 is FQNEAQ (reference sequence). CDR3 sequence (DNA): TGTGCCAGCAGCCCTGACAGGGACAACTACAATGAGCAGTTCTTC. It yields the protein CASSPDRDNYNEQFF.

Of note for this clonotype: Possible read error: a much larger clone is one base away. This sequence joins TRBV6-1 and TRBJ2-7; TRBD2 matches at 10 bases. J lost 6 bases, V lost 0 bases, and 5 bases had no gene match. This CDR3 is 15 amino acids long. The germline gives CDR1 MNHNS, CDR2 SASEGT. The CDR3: CASSEAAAGGFEQYF. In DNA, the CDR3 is TGTGCCAGCAGTGAAGCAGCAGCGGGAGGGTTCGAGCAGTACTTC.